These 20 T cell receptor beta chains share one sample of origin, sequenced in a study of response to subunit inactivated influenza vaccine. In TCRdb, the RT-PCR reads were re-called with MiXCR into one record per CDR3 protein. The top ten hold 13% of the sample, which has approximately 530,000 distinct CDR3 sequences, approximately 7.6% seen once. This specimen was PBMCs from blood, taken less than 25 months after vaccination. The origin of the receptors is a man between 50 and 69 years old who received an inactivated influenza vaccine.

The CDR3 region is CASYSRWDYYSNQPQHF. Written as DNA, the CDR3 is TGTGCCAGCTATTCCCGTTGGGACTACTATAGCAATCAGCCCCAGCATTTT. The chain links TRBV28 to TRBJ1-5, with TRBD1 as a possible D gene (5 bases). CDR1 is MDHEN and CDR2 is SYDVKM in the germline V gene. V lost 8 bases, J lost 0 bases, and 20 bases lay in between. This CDR3 spans 17 amino acids.

This clonotype was found a few times. This sequence joins TRBV6-5 and TRBJ2-7; D unresolved. Germline CDR1 reads MNHEY; CDR2 reads SVGAGI. CDR3 length: 12 residues. V gave up 2 bases and J gave up 6 bases, with 8 bases separating them. Here the CDR3 DNA reads TGTGCCAGCAGTTACCGATGGGGCGAGCAGTACTTC. This translates into CASSYRWGEQYF.

This clonotype was found once. The J gene is TRBJ2-5, the V gene TRBV12-3 or TRBV12-4, with a weak D call TRBD2 (6 bases). This CDR3 has 14 amino acids. As DNA, the CDR3 is TGTGCTTGCAGTTTGAGGGGACTGAAAGAGACCCAGTACTTC. Translation gives CACSLRGLKETQYF.

This clonotype was seen more than once but under ten times. This sequence joins TRBV12-3 or TRBV12-4 and TRBJ1-1, with D possibly matching TRBD1 (6 bases). The CDR3 has 13 residues. Trimming removed 6 bases at V and 9 bases at J, with 17 bases between. The CDR3 nucleotides are TGTGCCAGCAGCAAACAGGGTTCTCTACAAGCTTTCTTT. Translating it yields CASSKQGSLQAFF.

This clonotype has a handful of counts. The rearrangement uses TRBV20-1 and TRBJ1-1; D is undetermined. The CDR3 contains 12 residues. Trimming removed 6 bases from V and 3 bases from J, with 11 bases in between. Germline CDR1 reads DFQATT; CDR2 reads SNEGSKA (reference sequence). The CDR3 reads CSAYTKHTEAFF. The CDR3 DNA is TGCAGTGCGTACACTAAGCACACTGAAGCTTTCTTT.

The sample holds many counts of this clonotype. This sequence joins TRBV21-1 and TRBJ2-7; TRBD1 was called by the table and not checked on the DNA. TRBV21-1 is a pseudogene locus. CDR3 length: 14 residues. The CDR3 loop is CASKRRGNAYEQYF. The CDR3 DNA reads TGTGCCAGCAAGCGCAGGGGGAACGCCTACGAGCAGTACTTC.

V usage is TRBV3-1 and J usage is TRBJ2-7; 9 nucleotides agree with TRBD2. This CDR3 is built from 16 residues. CDR1 and CDR2 from the germline V gene are LGHDT and YNNKEL (reference sequence). The V segment lost 1 base and the J segment 2 bases; nucleotides outside the gene matches: 6. CDR3 sequence (DNA): TGTGCCAGCAGCCAAGTGGTGACTAGCGGACCCTACGAGCAGTACTTC. It encodes CASSQVVTSGPYEQYF.

In its sample, this clonotype was seen many times. This sequence joins TRBV6-6 and TRBJ2-1; 7 bases agree with TRBD2. Germline V gene sequence: CDR1 MNHNY, CDR2 SVGAGI (reference sequence). Trimming cost V 4 bases and J 11 bases; bases outside gene matches: 8. The CDR3 length is 13 residues. CDR3 bases: TGTGCCAGCAGTTCGGTTGGGCGGGAGAAGCAGTTCTTC. Translated: CASSSVGREKQFF.

This clonotype was seen repeatedly, ten times or more. The chain joins TRBV5-5 to TRBJ2-1; D perhaps matches TRBD2 (5 bases). Trimming took 4 bases from V and 0 from J, leaving 14 bases between them. The CDR3 has 16 residues. Per germline, CDR1 SGHKS and CDR2 YYEKEE (reference sequence). The DNA of the CDR3 is TGTGCCAGCAGCCGCCGGGGAGTGAGCTCCTACAATGAGCAGTTCTTC. It yields the protein CASSRRGVSSYNEQFF.

A few counts support this clonotype. V is TRBV20-1 and J is TRBJ2-5, with unresolved D. The CDR3 spans 11 residues. The V and J ends lost 5 bases and 7 bases respectively, with 11 bases between them. CDR1 and CDR2 (germline): DFQATT, SNEGSKA (reference sequence). DNA for the CDR3: TGCAGTGCTCTGGCAGGAAGGACCCAGTACTTC. It specifies CSALAGRTQYF.

The genes are TRBV7-2 and TRBJ2-2; no clear D. CDR1 and CDR2 (germline): SGHTA, FQGNSA. The V gene lost 2 bases and the J gene lost 4 bases, with 8 bases spanning the gap. The CDR3 runs to 14 residues. The CDR3: CASSLRVVTGELFF. In nucleotides, the CDR3 is TGTGCCAGCAGCTTACGGGTTGTCACCGGGGAGCTGTTTTTT.

This clonotype was seen a few times. J is TRBJ1-2 and V is TRBV5-1; TRBD1 aligns across 11 bases. The CDR3 has 14 residues. Trimming at V came to 4 bases and at J to 5 bases, leaving 4 bases not matched to a gene. Germline V gives CDR1 SGHRS, CDR2 YFSETQ. The CDR3 region is CASSPDRGPYGYTF. For the CDR3, the DNA is TGCGCCAGCAGCCCGGACAGGGGGCCGTATGGCTACACCTTC. The complete variable domain, with remaining parts taken from reference TRBV5-1 and TRBJ1-2, reads KAGVTQTPRYLIKTRGQQVTLSCSPISGHRSVSWYQQTPGQGLQFLFEYFSETQRNKGNFPGRFSGRQFSNSRSEMNVSTLELGDSALYLCASSPDRGPYGYTFGSGTRLTVV.

The chain couples TRBV6-1 to TRBJ2-7; D may be TRBD1 or TRBD2 (5 bases each). CDR3 size: 14 residues. Trimming removed 1 base from V and 2 bases from J, with 9 bases in between. Germline V gene sequence: CDR1 MNHNS, CDR2 SASEGT. CDR3 amino acids: CASSEVGDPYEQYF. The CDR3, as DNA: TGTGCCAGCAGTGAAGTTGGGGACCCCTACGAGCAGTACTTC.

A few counts support this clonotype. The chain joins TRBV6-1 to TRBJ2-7; a weak D match, TRBD2 (6 bases). The CDR3 consists of 14 residues. Trimming shortened V by 7 bases and J by 2 bases, and 15 bases separated the two germline ends. Germline V gene sequence: CDR1 MNHNS, CDR2 SASEGT. The CDR3 loop reads CASKDAGQAYEQYF. Written as DNA, the CDR3 is TGTGCCAGCAAGGATGCGGGGCAAGCCTACGAGCAGTACTTC.

The chain has TRBV12-3 or TRBV12-4 and TRBJ2-1; D might be TRBD2 (6 bases). With 3 bases removed from V and 0 bases from J, the gap between germline ends came to 9 bases. CDR3 length: 15 residues. CDR3 amino acids: CASSFDSGSYNEQFF. CDR3 nucleotides: TGTGCCAGCAGTTTCGATAGCGGCTCCTACAATGAGCAGTTCTTC.

This clonotype was detected ten times or more. The rearrangement links TRBV29-1 to TRBJ2-7, with D unclear. The CDR3 has 13 amino acids. Trimming took 0 bases from V and 1 from J, leaving 7 bases between them. Germline lookup yields CDR1 SQVTM and CDR2 ANQGSEA. The CDR3 DNA follows: TGCAGCGTTGAAGATGAGGAATCCTACGAGCAGTACTTC. Translating it yields CSVEDEESYEQYF.

This clonotype showed up many times. The chain has TRBV9 and TRBJ1-6; maybe TRBD1 (5 bases). CDR3 size: 15 residues. V dropped 5 bases and J dropped 8 bases, with 17 bases sitting between them. The germline gives CDR1 SGDLS, CDR2 YYNGEE. The CDR3 sequence: CASRATTASYSPLHF. The CDR3, as DNA: TGTGCCAGCAGGGCAACGACAGCTTCGTATTCACCCCTCCACTTT.

This chain joins TRBV14 and TRBJ2-3; perhaps D is TRBD1 or TRBD2 (5 bases each). Germline V gives CDR1 SGHDN, CDR2 FVKESK. This CDR3 is built from 15 residues. Trimming pared 4 bases from V and 5 bases from J, leaving 16 bases between. In DNA form, the CDR3 reads TGTGCCAGCAGCCGAATGCTGAGGGGTAGAGATACGCAGTATTTT. It specifies CASSRMLRGRDTQYF.

This clonotype appeared many times. The chain carries TRBV12-3 or TRBV12-4 and TRBJ2-7; D uncertain. V was cut by 5 bases and J by 3 bases, with 11 bases left in between. The CDR3 is 13 residues long. The CDR3 here is CASSPTRSYEQYF. The CDR3 bases are TGTGCCAGCAGTCCGACAAGGAGCTACGAGCAGTACTTC.

As regards this clonotype: With a much larger clone just one base away, this may be a read error. The chain carries TRBV6-2 or TRBV6-3 and TRBJ2-7; tentatively, D is TRBD1 or TRBD2 (7 bases each). In germline, CDR1 is MNHEY, CDR2 SVGEGT. CDR3 length equals 13 residues. CDR3 protein: CVSKTGRDYEQYF. The CDR3 nucleotides read TGTGTCAGCAAGACAGGGAGGGACTACGAGCAGTACTTC.